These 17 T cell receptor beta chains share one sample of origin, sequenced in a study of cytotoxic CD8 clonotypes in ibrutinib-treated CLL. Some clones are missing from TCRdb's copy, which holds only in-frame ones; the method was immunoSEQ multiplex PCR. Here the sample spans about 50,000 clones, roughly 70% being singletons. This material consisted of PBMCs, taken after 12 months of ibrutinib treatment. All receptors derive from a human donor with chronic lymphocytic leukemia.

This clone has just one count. CDR3 sequence: CSARQGANTGELFF. DNA of the CDR3: TGCAGCGCCCGACAGGGGGCCAACACCGGGGAGCTGTTTTTT. V is TRBV29-1 and J is TRBJ2-2; 10 nucleotides line up with TRBD1. CDR1 is SQVTM and CDR2 is ANQGSEA in the germline V gene. The CDR3 has 14 residues. V shed 7 bases and J 2 bases; nucleotides not matched to a gene: 4.

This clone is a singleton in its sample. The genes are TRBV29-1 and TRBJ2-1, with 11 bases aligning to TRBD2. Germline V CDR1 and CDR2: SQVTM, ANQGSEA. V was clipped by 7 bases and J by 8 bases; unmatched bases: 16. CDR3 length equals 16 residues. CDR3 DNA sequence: TGCAGCGCTAAAGCAGGACTAGCGGGTGCCGGAGATGAGCAGTTCTTC. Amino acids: CSAKAGLAGAGDEQFF.

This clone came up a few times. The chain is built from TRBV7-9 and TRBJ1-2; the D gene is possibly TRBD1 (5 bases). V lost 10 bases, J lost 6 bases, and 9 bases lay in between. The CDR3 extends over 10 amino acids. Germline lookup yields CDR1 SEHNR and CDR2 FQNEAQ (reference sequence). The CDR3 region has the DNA TGTGCCATCCAGGGAGATGGCTACACCTTC. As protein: CAIQGDGYTF.

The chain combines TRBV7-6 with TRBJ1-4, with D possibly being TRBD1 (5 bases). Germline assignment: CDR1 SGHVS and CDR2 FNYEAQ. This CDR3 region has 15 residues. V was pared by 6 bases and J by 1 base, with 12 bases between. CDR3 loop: CASRRGPGTNEKLFF. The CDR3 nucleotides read TGTGCCAGCAGGCGGGGCCCTGGAACTAATGAAAAACTGTTTTTT.

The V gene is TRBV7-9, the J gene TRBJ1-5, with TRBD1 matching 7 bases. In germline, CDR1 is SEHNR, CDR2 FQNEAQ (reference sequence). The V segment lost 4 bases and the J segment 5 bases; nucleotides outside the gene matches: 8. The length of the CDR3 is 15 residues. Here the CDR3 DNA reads TGTGCCAGCAGCTCGGACAGGCTCTGGGATCAGCCCCAGCATTTT. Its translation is CASSSDRLWDQPQHF. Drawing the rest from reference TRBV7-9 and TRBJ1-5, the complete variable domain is DTGVSQNPRHKITKRGQNVTFRCDPISEHNRLYWYRQTLGQGPEFLTYFQNEAQLEKSRLLSDRFSAERPKGSFSTLEIQRTEQGDSAMYLCASSSDRLWDQPQHFGDGTRLSIL.

The CDR3 loop reads CAGTTSRNTEAFF. CDR3 sequence (DNA): TGTGCCGGCACCACGTCCAGGAACACTGAAGCTTTCTTT. The chain carries TRBV30 and TRBJ1-1; unclear D gene. With 8 bases removed from V and 1 base from J, the gap between germline ends came to 14 bases. This CDR3 comprises 13 residues. Per the germline V gene, CDR1 is GTSNPN and CDR2 is SVGIG (reference sequence).

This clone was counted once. The DNA for the CDR3 is TGTGCCAGCAGCTTATCGGGGGTAGACACTGAAGCTTTCTTT. This encodes CASSLSGVDTEAFF. The chain links TRBV11-3 to TRBJ1-1, with D possibly being TRBD1 (5 bases). The CDR3 length is 14 residues. The ends were cut back, 2 bases at V and 3 bases at J, with 10 bases in the middle. Germline V lookup: CDR1 SGHNT, CDR2 YENEEA.

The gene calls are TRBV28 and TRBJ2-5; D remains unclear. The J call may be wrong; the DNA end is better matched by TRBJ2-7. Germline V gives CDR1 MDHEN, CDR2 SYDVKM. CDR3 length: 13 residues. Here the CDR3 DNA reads TGTGCCAGCAGGAAGACACTCTCCTACGAGCAGTACTTC. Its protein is CASRKTLSYEQYF.

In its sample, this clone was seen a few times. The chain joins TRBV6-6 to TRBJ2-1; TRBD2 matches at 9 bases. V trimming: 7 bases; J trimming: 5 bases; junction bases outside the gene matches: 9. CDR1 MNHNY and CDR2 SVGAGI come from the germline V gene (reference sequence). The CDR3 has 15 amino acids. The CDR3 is CASTPPGTSNNEQFF. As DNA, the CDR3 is TGTGCCAGCACTCCACCCGGGACTAGCAACAATGAGCAGTTCTTC.

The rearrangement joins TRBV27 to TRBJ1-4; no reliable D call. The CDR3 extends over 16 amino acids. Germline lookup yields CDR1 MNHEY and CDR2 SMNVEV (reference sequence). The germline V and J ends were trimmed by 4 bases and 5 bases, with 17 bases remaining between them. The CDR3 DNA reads TGTGCCAGCAGTTCCCGCATGGGGTCGGGAAATGAAAAACTGTTTTTT. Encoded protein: CASSSRMGSGNEKLFF.

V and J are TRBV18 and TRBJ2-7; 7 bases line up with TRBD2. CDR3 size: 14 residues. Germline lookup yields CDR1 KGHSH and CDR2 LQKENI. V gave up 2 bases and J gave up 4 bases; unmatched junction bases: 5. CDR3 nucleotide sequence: TGTGCCAGCTCACCAGGGCTAGCGGAATACGAGCAGTACTTC. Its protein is CASSPGLAEYEQYF.

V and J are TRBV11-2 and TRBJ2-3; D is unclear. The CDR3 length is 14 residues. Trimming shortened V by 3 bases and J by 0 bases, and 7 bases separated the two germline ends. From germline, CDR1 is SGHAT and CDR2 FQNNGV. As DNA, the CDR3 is TGTGCCAGCAGCTTTGGATGGAGCACAGATACGCAGTATTTT. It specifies CASSFGWSTDTQYF.

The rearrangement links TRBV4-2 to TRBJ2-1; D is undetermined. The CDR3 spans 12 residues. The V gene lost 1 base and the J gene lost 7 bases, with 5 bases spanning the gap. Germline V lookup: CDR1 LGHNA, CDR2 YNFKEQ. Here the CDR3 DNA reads TGTGCCAGCAGCCAAGTTGCGAATGAGCAGTTCTTC. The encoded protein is CASSQVANEQFF.

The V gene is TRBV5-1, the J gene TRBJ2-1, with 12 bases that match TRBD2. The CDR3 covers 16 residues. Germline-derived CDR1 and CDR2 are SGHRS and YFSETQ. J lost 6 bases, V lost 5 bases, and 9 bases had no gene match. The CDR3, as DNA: TGCGCCAGCAGTCGCGGGACTAGCGGGTTGGGCAATGAGCAGTTCTTC. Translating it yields CASSRGTSGLGNEQFF.

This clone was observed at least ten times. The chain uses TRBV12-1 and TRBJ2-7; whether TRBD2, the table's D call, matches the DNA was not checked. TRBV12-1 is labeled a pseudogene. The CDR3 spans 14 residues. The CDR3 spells CASSSGTRIHEQYF. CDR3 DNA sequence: TGTGCCAGCAGCTCCGGGACTAGGATCCACGAGCAGTACTTC.

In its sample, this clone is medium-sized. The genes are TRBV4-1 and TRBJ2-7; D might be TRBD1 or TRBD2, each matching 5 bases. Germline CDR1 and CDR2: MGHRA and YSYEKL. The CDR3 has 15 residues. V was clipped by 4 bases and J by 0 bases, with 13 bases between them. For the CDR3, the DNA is TGCGCCAGCAGCCTAGGCCGGGACGGCTCCTACGAGCAGTACTTC. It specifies CASSLGRDGSYEQYF.

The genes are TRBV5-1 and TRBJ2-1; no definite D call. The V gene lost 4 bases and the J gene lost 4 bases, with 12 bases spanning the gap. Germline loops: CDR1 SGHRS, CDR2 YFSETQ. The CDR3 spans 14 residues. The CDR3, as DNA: TGCGCCAGCAGCCTAAGGAATGGTTACAATGAGCAGTTCTTC. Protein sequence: CASSLRNGYNEQFF.